These T cell receptor beta chains were read from a single sample in a study of CD8 T cells in ankylosing spondylitis. TCRdb recomputed calls from the 5' RACE reads with MiXCR, one row per CDR3 protein. The sample contains 130,000 or so distinct CDR3 sequences, roughly an eighth of which appear only once. Sequencing was carried out using blood, either unsorted or a sorted T cell fraction (not recorded which). These receptors were obtained from a female donor with ankylosing spondylitis or in good health (not recorded which). The CDR3 runs from the conserved cysteine through the conserved F or W. Fields, in order: J gene, D gene, V gene, clone size, CDR3 DNA, CDR3 protein. D genes are given only for firm matches. Rows may omit the clone size; those that give it use once, few, many or a size class.

TRBJ2-7,-,TRBV12-3/TRBV12-4,many,TGTGCCAGCAGTTTAGGTAGCGAGCAGTACTTC,CASSLGSEQYF
TRBJ2-1,TRBD2,TRBV24-1,-,TGTGCCACCAGTGATTCGAGCGGGAGAGGGGGTGAGCAGTTCTTC,CATSDSSGRGGEQFF
TRBJ1-2,-,TRBV10-3,many,TGTGCCATCAGTGAACTCAGGGAAGTGGATGGCTACACCTTC,CAISELREVDGYTF
TRBJ2-1,TRBD1,TRBV28,many,TGTGCCACCAAAGAAGGGACAGGACGATACAATGAGCAGTTCTTC,CATKEGTGRYNEQFF
TRBJ2-1,-,TRBV5-1,many,TGCGCCAGCAGCTTGGAAGGTATGAGCTCCTACAATGAGCAGTTCTTC,CASSLEGMSSYNEQFF
TRBJ1-1,-,TRBV12-3/TRBV12-4,many,TGTGCCAGCAGTTTGGGCCCGAGCACTGAAGCTTTCTTT,CASSLGPSTEAFF
TRBJ1-5,-,TRBV29-1,many,TGCAGCGTTAACCCCAACGGCAATCAGCCCCAGCATTTT,CSVNPNGNQPQHF
TRBJ1-5,TRBD1,TRBV18,few,TGTGCCAGCTCCCGACGACAGGGTGGAAGCAATCAGCCCCAGCATTTT,CASSRRQGGSNQPQHF
TRBJ2-2,-,TRBV5-1,many,TGCGCCAGCAGCGCCCGCACTGACGCCGGGGAGCTGTTTTTT,CASSARTDAGELFF
TRBJ1-5,-,TRBV27,-,TGTGCCAGCAGCTCTACCTCAGTTAATCAGCCCCAGCATTTT,CASSSTSVNQPQHF
TRBJ2-7,-,TRBV7-2,many,TGTGCCAGCAGCTTACTAGCTGGGGAGCAGTACTTC,CASSLLAGEQYF
TRBJ1-1,-,TRBV29-1,many,TGCAGCGTTGAACCCCCCCGGTCGGACACTGAAGCTTTCTTT,CSVEPPRSDTEAFF
TRBJ1-5,TRBD1,TRBV2,many,TGTGCCAGCACTGGAGGACAGGGTGGAGGCTATAGCAATCAGCCCCAGCATTTT,CASTGGQGGGYSNQPQHF
TRBJ2-2,TRBD2,TRBV14,-,TGTGCCAGCAGTCCTCCGGGACTAGCGGGCACCGGGGAGCTGTTTTTT,CASSPPGLAGTGELFF
TRBJ2-3,-,TRBV18,many,TGTGCCAGCTCACCACCGGGGCTCACAGATACGCAGTATTTT,CASSPPGLTDTQYF
TRBJ1-5,TRBD1,TRBV19,many,TGTGCCAGTAGCTCTCCCACAGGGGTTTATCAGCCCCAGCATTTT,CASSSPTGVYQPQHF
TRBJ2-3,-,TRBV19,many,TGTGCCAGTGGAGATACGCAGTATTTT,CASGDTQYF
TRBJ2-5,-,TRBV3-1,many,TGTGCCAGCAGCCAGTCCCAAAGCGGCGAGGTGACCCAGTACTTC,CASSQSQSGEVTQYF
TRBJ2-7,-,TRBV20-1,many,TGCAGTGCTAGATACAGAAGCGGCTACGAGCAGTACTTC,CSARYRSGYEQYF
TRBJ1-2,TRBD1,TRBV5-1,many,TGCGCCAGCAGCTTGGAAGTTGGGACAGCCTATGGCTACACCTTC,CASSLEVGTAYGYTF
TRBJ1-6,-,TRBV21-1,many,TGTGCCGGCCACGCACCCAATTCACCCCTCCACTTT,CAGHAPNSPLHF
TRBJ1-5,-,TRBV7-2,-,TGTGCCAGCAGCTTAGGTCCCTATGCGGATCAGCCCCAGCATTTT,CASSLGPYADQPQHF
TRBJ2-2,-,TRBV7-2,few,TGTGCCAGCAGCTGGCGGGAAAACACCGGGGAGCTGTTTTTT,CASSWRENTGELFF
TRBJ1-1,-,TRBV11-2,many,TGTGCCAGCAGCCCAGACACTGAAGCTTTCTTT,CASSPDTEAFF
TRBJ1-2,-,TRBV12-3/TRBV12-4,many,TGTGCCAGCAGTTTGTTTGGGGCGAACTATGGCTACACCTTC,CASSLFGANYGYTF
TRBJ1-5,TRBD1,TRBV20-1,many,TGCAGTGCCTGGGCGAGCGGGACAGGGGGGAATCAGCCCCAGCATTTT,CSAWASGTGGNQPQHF
TRBJ2-5,TRBD2,TRBV5-1,many,TGCGCCAGCAGCTGGCGGGGGGAGACCCAGTACTTC,CASSWRGETQYF
TRBJ1-4,TRBD1,TRBV3-1,-,TGTGCCAGCCGACCCACAGGGGCAACTAATGAAAAACTGTTTTTT,CASRPTGATNEKLFF
TRBJ2-3,TRBD2,TRBV7-2,few,TGTGCCAGCAGCTCTAGCGGGGGGAACACAGATACGCAGTATTTT,CASSSSGGNTDTQYF
TRBJ2-5,-,TRBV20-1,few,TGCAGTGCTATGACGAGGGGTGTCAGGAAACAAGAGACCCAGTACTTC,CSAMTRGVRKQETQYF
TRBJ2-5,-,TRBV18,few,TGTGCCAGCTCCGGCTTAACAGGGCGGGAGACCCAGTACTTC,CASSGLTGRETQYF
TRBJ1-2,TRBD1,TRBV2,many,TGTGCCAGCAGTCCGACGGGACAGAGTGAGGGCTACACCTTC,CASSPTGQSEGYTF
TRBJ1-1,TRBD1,TRBV2,many,TGTGCCAGCAGTGTTGGCAGGGGGGCGAACACTGAAGCTTTCTTT,CASSVGRGANTEAFF
TRBJ1-2,-,TRBV20-1,medium-sized,TGCAGTGGCATGAGGGGACCTAACTATGGCTACACCTTC,CSGMRGPNYGYTF
TRBJ2-3,TRBD2,TRBV5-1,-,TGCGCCAGCAGGGACACTAGCGGGAGTACAGATACGCAGTATTTT,CASRDTSGSTDTQYF
TRBJ2-2,TRBD2,TRBV4-2,many,TGTGCCAGCAGCCAAAGGACTAGCGGAAACACCGGGGAGCTGTTTTTT,CASSQRTSGNTGELFF
TRBJ2-7,-,TRBV5-1,-,TGCGCCAGCAGTGAGCGGGTAGGCTCCTACGAGCAGTACTTC,CASSERVGSYEQYF
TRBJ2-2,TRBD2,TRBV29-1,many,TGCAGCGTTCAGCGGGGGGTGAACACCGGGGAGCTGTTTTTT,CSVQRGVNTGELFF
TRBJ2-5,-,TRBV7-2,few,TGTGCCAGCAGCTTAAGTATTGAGACCCAGTACTTC,CASSLSIETQYF
TRBJ2-5,-,TRBV12-3/TRBV12-4,many,TGTGCCAGCAGTTTAGGGCCCTCATTAGAGACCCAGTACTTC,CASSLGPSLETQYF
TRBJ2-5,-,TRBV20-1,many,TGCAGTGCTCCGGGGGACCAAGAGACCCAGTACTTC,CSAPGDQETQYF
TRBJ2-1,-,TRBV18,few,TGTGCCAGCTCACCACCAACTCGGGATGAGCAGTTCTTC,CASSPPTRDEQFF
TRBJ2-1,-,TRBV5-4,many,TGTGCCAGCAGCTTGTTCGGGGCCTGGGATGAGCAGTTCTTC,CASSLFGAWDEQFF
TRBJ1-3,-,TRBV19,few,TGTGCCAGTAGTCGCCCGAAGAAGGGGCCTGGAAACACCATATATTTT,CASSRPKKGPGNTIYF
TRBJ2-7,-,TRBV10-3,-,TGTGCCATCAGTGAGTCAGGGCATCGTTACTACGAGCAGTACTTC,CAISESGHRYYEQYF
TRBJ2-5,-,TRBV7-8,-,TGTGCCAGCAGCCGTTTACAGGTAGAGACCCAGTACTTC,CASSRLQVETQYF
TRBJ2-4,-,TRBV20-1,many,TGCAGCGCTGGTACTGGCAAAAACATTCAGTACTTC,CSAGTGKNIQYF
TRBJ2-5,-,TRBV20-1,many,TGCAGTGCTAAGCAGGCAGGGAAGGAGACCCAGTACTTC,CSAKQAGKETQYF
TRBJ2-1,TRBD1,TRBV28,many,TGTGCCAGCAGTTTGTTCAACAGGGGAAGGGAGCAGTTCTTC,CASSLFNRGREQFF
TRBJ2-2,-,TRBV28,few,TGTGCCAGCAGTTTATATGGCCCCTCCGGGGAGCTGTTTTTT,CASSLYGPSGELFF